The sequence of this T cell receptor beta chain was determined in a study of blood T cell repertoires in COVID-19. Study as a whole: Samples of COVID-19 (acute and convalescent) were obtained from the United States, Italy and Spain.

The CDR3 runs to 15 residues. The germline V gene has CDR1 SEHNR and CDR2 FQNEAQ (reference sequence). V shed 1 base and J 4 bases; nucleotides not matched to a gene: 4. This clone showed up just once. Clones were read by immunoSEQ multiplex PCR, and TCRdb kept only the in-frame ones, dropping some. The table lists around 69,000 clones, roughly 82% of them singletons. The material sequenced was peripheral blood. The clonotype was recovered from a woman aged 60 to 75 with acute or convalescent COVID-19. This chain joins TRBV7-9 and TRBJ1-3; 7 bases are shared with TRBD1. CDR3 DNA: TGTGCCAGCAGCTTAGATGCGGGACAGGGAAACACCATATATTTT. Translated: CASSLDAGQGNTIYF.